This entry lists 10 T cell receptor beta chains sequenced from one sample in a study of blood T cells in healthy people across ages. It was with a sample-barcoded 5' primer and a J-beta primer mix that a second PCR of roughly 7 to 12 cycles was run. Via MiXCR, TCRdb re-called the 5' RACE reads, giving one row per CDR3 protein. The table lists just over 800,000 distinct CDR3 sequences, 62% of them singletons. The sequenced sample was blood. Source of these receptors: a man aged 30 to 45 in good health.

This clonotype came up a few times. The chain joins TRBV2 to TRBJ2-1, with 9 bases identical to TRBD2. There are 18 residues in the CDR3. The germline CDR1 and CDR2 sequences are SNHLY and FYNNEI. V lost 7 bases, J lost 1 base, and 14 bases stayed unmatched. The CDR3 loop is CASTRTSAGDSSYNEQFF. CDR3 DNA: TGTGCCAGCACCAGGACTAGCGCCGGCGATAGTTCCTACAATGAGCAGTTCTTC.

CDR3 in DNA: TGTGCCAGCAGCGGACTAGCACTTAGGGAAGATACGCAGTATTTT. Amino acids: CASSGLALREDTQYF. The V and J genes are TRBV27 and TRBJ2-3; TRBD2 aligns across 8 bases. CDR1 is MNHEY and CDR2 is SMNVEV in the germline V gene (reference sequence). The CDR3 length is 15 residues. J was trimmed by 5 bases and V by 6 bases; bases with no gene match: 10.

J is TRBJ2-4 and V is TRBV9; 8 nucleotides align to TRBD1. The DNA matches TRBJ2-5 better at its end, which makes the J call doubtful. The germline CDR1 and CDR2 sequences are SGDLS and YYNGEE. This CDR3 is built from 15 residues. The CDR3 sequence: CASSAPTGVGETQYF. The CDR3 DNA reads as TGTGCCAGCAGCGCGCCGACAGGGGTGGGGGAGACCCAGTACTTC.

V and J are TRBV4-2 and TRBJ2-5, with TRBD2 matching over 9 bases. The V gene's germline CDR1 is LGHNA and CDR2 YNFKEQ. V trimming: 0 bases; J trimming: 11 bases; junction bases outside the gene matches: 16. The CDR3 spans 17 residues. The DNA for the CDR3 is TGTGCCAGCAGCCAAGAAACGTCGACTAGCGGCTACAATGAGCAGTACTTC. Translation gives CASSQETSTSGYNEQYF.

V usage is TRBV28 and J usage is TRBJ1-2; no definite D call. CDR3 length: 13 amino acids. Per the germline V gene, CDR1 is MDHEN and CDR2 is SYDVKM. Trimming cost V 4 bases and J 4 bases, with 10 bases left between them. In nucleotides, the CDR3 is TGTGCCAGCAGTTGGACGGGCGGCTATGGCTACACCTTC. Its translation is CASSWTGGYGYTF.

The rearrangement uses TRBV7-9 and TRBJ2-7, with D possibly being TRBD1 or TRBD2 (6 bases each). V lost 1 base and J 5 bases, leaving 12 bases between the germline ends. Germline V gives CDR1 SEHNR, CDR2 FQNEAQ (reference sequence). This CDR3 region has 14 residues. The CDR3 sequence is CASSLVGGTHEQYF. In DNA form, the CDR3 reads TGTGCCAGCAGCTTAGTAGGCGGGACACACGAGCAGTACTTC.

In this sample, this clonotype turned up a few times. This rearrangement joins TRBV7-9 to TRBJ2-6; D unresolved. In germline, CDR1 is SEHNR, CDR2 FQNEAQ (reference sequence). The CDR3 sequence is 17 residues long. The V end was cut by 4 bases, the J end by 0 bases, with 13 bases between. The CDR3 DNA sequence: TGTGCCAGCAGCTCGACACGGGCCGGCTCTGGGGCCAACGTCCTGACTTTC. Translation gives CASSSTRAGSGANVLTF. The variable domain in full, completed from reference TRBV7-9 and TRBJ2-6, reads DTGVSQNPRHKITKRGQNVTFRCDPISEHNRLYWYRQTLGQGPEFLTYFQNEAQLEKSRLLSDRFSAERPKGSFSTLEIQRTEQGDSAMYLCASSSTRAGSGANVLTFGAGSRLTVL.

The chain is built from TRBV28 and TRBJ1-2; 8 nucleotides agree with TRBD1. V dropped 5 bases and J dropped 2; count of bases not matched to a gene: 16. This CDR3 contains 18 residues. Germline V gene sequence: CDR1 MDHEN, CDR2 SYDVKM. The CDR3 DNA is TGTGCCAGCAGTCCCCTCAAGGGCCAGGGGGCGATAAACTATGGCTACACCTTC. It codes for CASSPLKGQGAINYGYTF.

This chain connects TRBV9 to TRBJ1-2; TRBD1 might be the D (5 bases). V lost 4 bases to trimming and J lost 8 bases, with 12 bases between them. Germline V gene data show CDR1 as SGDLS and CDR2 as YYNGEE. The CDR3 is 12 residues long. The CDR3 region is CASSQTRDGYTF. The CDR3 DNA reads TGTGCCAGCAGCCAGACCAGGGACGGCTACACCTTC.

This clonotype occurred a few times. The chain is built from TRBV29-1 and TRBJ2-1; 8 nucleotides line up with TRBD2. The CDR3 is 13 residues long. The V gene's germline CDR1 is SQVTM and CDR2 ANQGSEA. V shed 3 bases, J shed 4 bases, and the junction held 2 bases outside the gene matches. The CDR3 spells CSVDPGGYNEQFF. Written as DNA, the CDR3 is TGCAGCGTTGATCCGGGGGGGTACAATGAGCAGTTCTTC.